A single sample gave rise to the 22 T cell receptor beta chains below, sequenced in a study of blood T cell repertoires in COVID-19. The method was immunoSEQ multiplex PCR; TCRdb's version includes in-frame clones alone and lacks a portion of them. The data hold about 300,000 clones, with over 85% observed a single time. What was sequenced was PBMCs or T cells enriched from blood (not recorded which). Receptors were obtained from a woman aged 45-65 years who had been exposed to COVID-19.

The rearrangement links TRBV7-9 to TRBJ2-5; no clear D. Germline V gene sequence: CDR1 SEHNR, CDR2 FQNEAQ (reference sequence). V lost 4 bases to trimming and J lost 5 bases, with 14 bases between them. The CDR3 is made up of 14 amino acids. DNA for the CDR3: TGTGCCAGCAGCTCAGGCTCTCCCTGGGAGACCCAGTACTTC. This sequence encodes CASSSGSPWETQYF.

The genes are TRBV19 and TRBJ2-7, with TRBD1 matching over 8 bases. Germline lookup yields CDR1 LNHDA and CDR2 SQIVND (reference sequence). This CDR3 contains 13 residues. V was pared by 5 bases and J by 4 bases, with 4 bases of the junction left unmatched. The CDR3 DNA reads TGTGCCAGTAGTTACGGACAGGGTTACGAGCAGTACTTC. It codes for CASSYGQGYEQYF.

The J gene is TRBJ1-6, the V gene TRBV6-5; no firm D call. Trimming pared 0 bases from V and 9 bases from J, leaving 12 bases between. The V gene's germline CDR1 is MNHEY and CDR2 SVGAGI. The CDR3 has 15 residues. CDR3 sequence: CASSYSSIPGSPLHF. CDR3 coding DNA: TGTGCCAGCAGTTACTCCTCGATCCCGGGTTCACCCCTCCACTTT.

This clone showed up just once. The chain combines TRBV19 with TRBJ1-1; 9 bases line up with TRBD1. Losses at the gene ends were 7 bases for V and 6 bases for J; bases not matched to a gene: 9. Germline V CDR1 and CDR2: LNHDA, SQIVND (reference sequence). The CDR3 runs 14 residues. The CDR3 DNA reads as TGTGCCAGTACGCATACAGGGGGCAGGTCTGAAGCTTTCTTT. Its protein product is CASTHTGGRSEAFF.

In DNA, the CDR3 is TGTGCCAGCGGCCCAGACGGAGGTAATGAAAAACTGTTTTTT. Its translation: CASGPDGGNEKLFF. The chain has TRBV27 and TRBJ1-4; D not resolved. With 8 bases removed from V and 4 bases from J, the gap between germline ends came to 14 bases. The CDR3 sequence is 14 residues long. Germline V gene lookup returns CDR1 MNHEY and CDR2 SMNVEV (reference sequence).

This chain links TRBV9 with TRBJ2-6; no reliable D call. Germline CDR1 and CDR2: SGDLS and YYNGEE. The V gene lost 3 bases and the J gene lost 2 bases, with 3 bases spanning the gap. CDR3 length equals 13 residues. The CDR3 here is CASSDTGANVLTF. The CDR3 nucleotides are TGTGCCAGCAGCGACACTGGGGCCAACGTCCTGACTTTC.

This clone has just one count. The chain recombines TRBV2 with TRBJ2-2; 9 nucleotides match TRBD1. CDR1 is SNHLY, CDR2 FYNNEI, per germline. V was pared by 5 bases and J by 2 bases, with 9 bases of the junction left unmatched. This CDR3 has 17 residues. Written as DNA, the CDR3 is TGTGCCAGCAGTCCCAACAGGGGGCCCGTAAACACCGGGGAGCTGTTTTTT. Protein sequence: CASSPNRGPVNTGELFF.

About this clone: Other DNA sequences in the same sample also yield this CDR3. The J gene is TRBJ2-3, the V gene TRBV5-1, with a weak D call TRBD2 (7 bases). Trimming shortened V by 0 bases and J by 2 bases, and 13 bases separated the two germline ends. This CDR3 has 16 amino acids. Germline V lookup: CDR1 SGHRS, CDR2 YFSETQ. The CDR3 sequence: CASSLDVGGATDTQYF. CDR3 coding DNA: TGCGCCAGCAGCTTGGATGTGGGGGGGGCCACAGATACGCAGTATTTT.

The rearrangement uses TRBV3-1 (or the pseudogene TRBV3-2) and TRBJ2-7; 7 bases match TRBD1. The CDR3 length is 14 residues. CDR1 is LGHDT, CDR2 YNNKEL, per germline (reference sequence). Trimming removed 1 base from V and 2 bases from J; junction bases left unmatched: 2. As DNA, the CDR3 is TGTGCCAGCAGCCAAGTCGGACAGGCCTACGAGCAGTACTTC. This sequence encodes CASSQVGQAYEQYF.

This clone has only one observation. The chain couples TRBV5-5 to TRBJ2-5; a possible D gene is TRBD2 (5 bases). The CDR3 covers 16 residues. The V gene's germline CDR1 is SGHKS and CDR2 YYEKEE (reference sequence). The V gene lost 0 bases and the J gene lost 6 bases, with 18 bases spanning the gap. The CDR3 reads CASSLDPGIGVKTQYF. The CDR3 DNA reads as TGTGCCAGCAGCTTGGATCCGGGAATCGGGGTAAAGACCCAGTACTTC.

The sample holds one count of this clone. This chain uses TRBV4-1 with TRBJ1-5, with TRBD1 identical over 7 bases. Germline loops: CDR1 MGHRA, CDR2 YSYEKL. This CDR3 has 15 amino acids. Trimming cost V 1 base and J 3 bases; bases outside gene matches: 3. The CDR3 coding sequence is TGCGCCAGCAGCCAAGCGACAGGGTACAATCAGCCCCAGCATTTT. Its translation: CASSQATGYNQPQHF.

This CDR3 reads CASSSVTNYGYTF. DNA for the CDR3: TGTGCCAGCAGCTCGGTAACTAACTATGGCTACACCTTC. The chain combines TRBV3-1 (or the pseudogene TRBV3-2) with TRBJ1-2; D gene ambiguous. The V gene's germline CDR1 is LGHDT and CDR2 YNNKEL (reference sequence). CDR3 length: 13 amino acids. The V end lost 5 bases, the J end lost 0 bases, and 7 bases lay between the germline ends.

J is TRBJ2-3 and V is TRBV7-2; 14 bases line up with TRBD2. Germline lookup yields CDR1 SGHTA and CDR2 FQGNSA. Trimming took 2 bases from V and 4 from J; bases not matched to a gene: 5. This CDR3 has 17 residues. The CDR3 region has the DNA TGTGCCAGCAGCTTACAGACTAGCGGGGGGGCCCCAGATACGCAGTATTTT. This translates into CASSLQTSGGAPDTQYF. Complete variable domain (other parts from reference TRBV7-2 and TRBJ2-3): GAGVSQSPSNKVTEKGKDVELRCDPISGHTALYWYRQSLGQGLEFLIYFQGNSAPDKSGLPSDRFSAERTGGSVSTLTIQRTQQEDSAVYLCASSLQTSGGAPDTQYFGPGTRLTVL.

The chain employs TRBV7-9 and TRBJ1-2, with TRBD1 matching over 10 bases. Trimming cost V 10 bases and J 7 bases; bases outside gene matches: 15. This CDR3 has 15 residues. The V gene's germline CDR1 is SEHNR and CDR2 FQNEAQ (reference sequence). CDR3 sequence reads: CAIPQRDRGFSGYTF. The CDR3 region has the DNA TGTGCCATTCCACAACGGGACAGGGGATTTAGTGGCTACACCTTC.

The V and J genes are TRBV19 and TRBJ2-2, with a possible D match to TRBD2 (6 bases). Trimming removed 5 bases from V and 4 bases from J, with 23 bases in between. The length of the CDR3 is 18 residues. Germline V gene data show CDR1 as LNHDA and CDR2 as SQIVND (reference sequence). The CDR3 nucleotides are TGTGCCAGTAGTCCCCGCTCGGGACTTTCGGGGAGCACCGGGGAGCTGTTTTTT. Protein: CASSPRSGLSGSTGELFF.

The J gene is TRBJ2-5, the V gene TRBV5-4; maybe TRBD1 (6 bases). This CDR3 region has 17 residues. CDR1 and CDR2 (germline): SGHNT, YYREEE (reference sequence). V was shortened by 4 bases and J by 3 bases, with 22 bases between the two germline ends. The CDR3 reads CASSPEVWGQAKETQYF. Written as DNA, the CDR3 is TGTGCCAGCAGCCCGGAGGTCTGGGGGCAAGCCAAAGAGACCCAGTACTTC.

The genes are TRBV28 and TRBJ2-5, with D hard to call. Germline assignment: CDR1 MDHEN and CDR2 SYDVKM. The CDR3 loop spans 13 amino acids. V was clipped by 5 bases and J by 1 base, with 8 bases between them. For the CDR3, the DNA is TGTGCCAGCAGTGGCCATCCCCAAGAGACCCAGTACTTC. It translates to CASSGHPQETQYF.

Only one count was recorded for this clone. This chain connects TRBV11-2 to TRBJ2-7, with 10 bases identical to TRBD1. Trimming took 1 base from V and 1 from J; bases not matched to a gene: 10. CDR3 length equals 18 residues. Germline V gene lookup returns CDR1 SGHAT and CDR2 FQNNGV. The CDR3, as DNA: TGTGCCAGCAGCTTAGGCCTCCTCGGGACAGGGGAGTCCTACGAGCAGTACTTC. It yields the protein CASSLGLLGTGESYEQYF. Based on the CDR3 plus reference TRBV11-2 and TRBJ2-7, the full variable domain is EAGVAQSPRYKIIEKRQSVAFWCNPISGHATLYWYQQILGQGPKLLIQFQNNGVVDDSQLPKDRFSAERLKGVDSTLKIQPAKLEDSAVYLCASSLGLLGTGESYEQYFGPGTRLTVT.

V is TRBV5-4 and J is TRBJ1-2; D unresolved. Per germline, CDR1 SGHNT and CDR2 YYREEE (reference sequence). The CDR3 extends over 15 amino acids. V lost 4 bases, J lost 6 bases, and 19 bases lay in between. CDR3 nucleotides: TGTGCCAGCAGCCGAGCCATCGTGAGTAGAGATGGCTACACCTTC. Translating it yields CASSRAIVSRDGYTF.

The V call is TRBV25-1, the J call TRBJ1-4, with D maybe TRBD1 (6 bases). The CDR3 consists of 15 residues. Trimming stripped 2 bases from V and 5 bases from J, with 12 bases between. The germline V gene encodes CDR1 MGHDK and CDR2 SYGVNS. The CDR3, as DNA: TGTGCCAGCAGTGAACATCAGGGGCGGAATGAAAAACTGTTTTTT. Protein: CASSEHQGRNEKLFF.

The rearrangement links TRBV5-1 to TRBJ2-7, with D perhaps matching TRBD2 (5 bases). Germline V gene sequence: CDR1 SGHRS, CDR2 YFSETQ. This CDR3 is built from 14 residues. V shed 2 bases and J shed 4 bases, with 13 bases lying between them. In DNA form, the CDR3 reads TGCGCCAGCAGCTTTGGAGAGGGCTTTTACGAGCAGTACTTC. Amino acids: CASSFGEGFYEQYF.

The chain recombines TRBV24-1 with TRBJ1-1; tentative D call: TRBD1 (6 bases). CDR1 and CDR2 (germline): KGHDR, SFDVKD. This CDR3 comprises 15 residues. V was shortened by 7 bases and J by 4 bases, with 18 bases between the two germline ends. CDR3 DNA sequence: TGTGCCACCAGGGGCCCATCACAGGGTGGCACTGAAGCTTTCTTT. This translates into CATRGPSQGGTEAFF.